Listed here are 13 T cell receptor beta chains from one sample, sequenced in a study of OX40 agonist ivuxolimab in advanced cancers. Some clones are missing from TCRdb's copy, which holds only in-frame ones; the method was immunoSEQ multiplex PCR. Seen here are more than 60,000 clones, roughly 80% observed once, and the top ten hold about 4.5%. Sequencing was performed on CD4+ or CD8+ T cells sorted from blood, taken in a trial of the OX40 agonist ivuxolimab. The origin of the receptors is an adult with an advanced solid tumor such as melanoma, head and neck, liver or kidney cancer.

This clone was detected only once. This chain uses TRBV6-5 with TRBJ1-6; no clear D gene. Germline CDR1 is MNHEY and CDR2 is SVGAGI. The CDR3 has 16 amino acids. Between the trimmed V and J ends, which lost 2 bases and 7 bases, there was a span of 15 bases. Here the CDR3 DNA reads TGTGCCAGCAGTTACGGCGCCGGGGTCGAGAATTCACCCCTCCACTTT. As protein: CASSYGAGVENSPLHF.

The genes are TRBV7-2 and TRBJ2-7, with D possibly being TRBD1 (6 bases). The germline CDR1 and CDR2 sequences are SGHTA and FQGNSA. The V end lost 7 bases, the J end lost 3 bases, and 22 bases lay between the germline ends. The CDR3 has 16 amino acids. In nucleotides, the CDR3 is TGTGCCAGCACCATAGCCTCCGGACAGTTAAACTACGAGCAGTACTTC. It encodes CASTIASGQLNYEQYF.

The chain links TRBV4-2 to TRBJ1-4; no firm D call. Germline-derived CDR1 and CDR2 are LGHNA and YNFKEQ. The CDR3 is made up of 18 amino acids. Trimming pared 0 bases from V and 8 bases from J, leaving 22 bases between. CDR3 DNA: TGTGCCAGCAGCCAAGAAGGGCGGGGTGGCCCCTTGGCGGAAAAACTGTTTTTT. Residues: CASSQEGRGGPLAEKLFF.

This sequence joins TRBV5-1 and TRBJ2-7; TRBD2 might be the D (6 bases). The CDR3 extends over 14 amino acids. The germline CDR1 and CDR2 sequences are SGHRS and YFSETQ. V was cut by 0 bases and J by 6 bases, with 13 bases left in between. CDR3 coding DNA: TGCGCCAGCAGCTTGGGTGCTCAGGGAGGCGAGCAGTACTTC. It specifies CASSLGAQGGEQYF.

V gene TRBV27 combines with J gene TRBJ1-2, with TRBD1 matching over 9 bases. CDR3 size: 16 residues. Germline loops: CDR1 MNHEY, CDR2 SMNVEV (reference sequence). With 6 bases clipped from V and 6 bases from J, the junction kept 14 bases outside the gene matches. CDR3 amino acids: CASSQTSDRGIHGYTF. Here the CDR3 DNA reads TGTGCCAGCAGCCAGACATCGGACAGGGGTATCCATGGCTACACCTTC.

The CDR3 nucleotides are TGCAGTGCTACTCCTAACACTGAAGCTTTCTTT. The encoded protein is CSATPNTEAFF. The J gene is TRBJ1-1, the V gene TRBV20-1, with D uncertain. The CDR3 totals 11 residues. Trimming pared 4 bases from V and 2 bases from J, leaving 5 bases between. Per the germline V gene, CDR1 is DFQATT and CDR2 is SNEGSKA (reference sequence).

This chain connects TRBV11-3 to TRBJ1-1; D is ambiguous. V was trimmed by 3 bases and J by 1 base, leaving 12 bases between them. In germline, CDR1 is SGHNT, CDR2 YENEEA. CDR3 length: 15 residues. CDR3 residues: CASSFLGPENTEAFF. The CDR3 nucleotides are TGTGCCAGCAGCTTTTTAGGGCCGGAGAACACTGAAGCTTTCTTT.

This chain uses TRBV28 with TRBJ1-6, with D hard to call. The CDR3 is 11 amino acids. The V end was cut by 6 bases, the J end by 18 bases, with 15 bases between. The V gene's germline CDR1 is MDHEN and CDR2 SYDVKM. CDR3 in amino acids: CASSHTQFPHF. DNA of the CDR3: TGTGCCAGCAGCCATACACAATTTCCCCACTTT.

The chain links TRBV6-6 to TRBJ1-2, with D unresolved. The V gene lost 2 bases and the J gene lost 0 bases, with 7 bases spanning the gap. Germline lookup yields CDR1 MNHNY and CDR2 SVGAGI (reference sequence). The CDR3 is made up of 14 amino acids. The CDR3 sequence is CASSYRESNYGYTF. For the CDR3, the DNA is TGTGCCAGCAGTTACCGTGAGTCTAACTATGGCTACACCTTC.

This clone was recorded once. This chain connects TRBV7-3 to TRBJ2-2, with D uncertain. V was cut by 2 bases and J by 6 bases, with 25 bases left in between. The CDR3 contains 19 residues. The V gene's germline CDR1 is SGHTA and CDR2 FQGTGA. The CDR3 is CASSLSYSVSASQAGELFF. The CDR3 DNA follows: TGTGCCAGCAGCTTATCTTACTCGGTTTCGGCGTCTCAGGCCGGGGAGCTGTTTTTT.

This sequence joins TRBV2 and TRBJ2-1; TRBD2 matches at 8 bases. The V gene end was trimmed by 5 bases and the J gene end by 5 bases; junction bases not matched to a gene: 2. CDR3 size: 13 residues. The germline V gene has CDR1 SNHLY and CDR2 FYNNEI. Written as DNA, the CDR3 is TGTGCCAGCAGTCCGACTAGCGACAATGAGCAGTTCTTC. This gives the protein CASSPTSDNEQFF. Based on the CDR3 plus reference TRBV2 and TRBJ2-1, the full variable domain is EPEVTQTPSHQVTQMGQEVILRCVPISNHLYFYWYRQILGQKVEFLVSFYNNEISEKSEIFDDQFSVERPDGSNFTLKIRSTKLEDSAMYFCASSPTSDNEQFFGPGTRLTVL.

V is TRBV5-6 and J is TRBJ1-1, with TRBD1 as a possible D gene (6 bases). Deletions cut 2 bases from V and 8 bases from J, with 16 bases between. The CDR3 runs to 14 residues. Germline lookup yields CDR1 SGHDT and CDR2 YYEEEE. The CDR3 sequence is CASSFSGQSFEAFF. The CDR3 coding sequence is TGTGCCAGCAGCTTCTCGGGACAAAGTTTCGAAGCTTTCTTT. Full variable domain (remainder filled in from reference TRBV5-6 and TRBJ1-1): DAGVTQSPTHLIKTRGQQVTLRCSPKSGHDTVSWYQQALGQGPQFIFQYYEEEERQRGNFPDRFSGHQFPNYSSELNVNALLLGDSALYLCASSFSGQSFEAFFGQGTRLTVV.

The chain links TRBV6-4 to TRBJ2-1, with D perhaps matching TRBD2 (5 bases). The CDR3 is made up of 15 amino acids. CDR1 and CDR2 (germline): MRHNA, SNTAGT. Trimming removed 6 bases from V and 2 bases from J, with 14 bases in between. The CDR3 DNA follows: TGTGCCAGCAGAATTACTAGTAGGGCCTACAATGAGCAGTTCTTC. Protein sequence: CASRITSRAYNEQFF.